This T cell receptor beta chain comes out of a study of T cell repertoires in cytomegalovirus infection. Study in general: The authors relied on CMV epitopes, both recently identified HLA-C-restricted and well-studied HLA-B-restricted. Public TCR beta signatures were indicative of both CMV infection and a matching HLA type. Overall study findings and caveats: It was HLA-C-restricted CMV-specific TCR beta clonotypes that dominated the response ex vivo.

One entry per CDR3 protein, called by TCRdb with MiXCR from the reads. Among hundreds of thousands of distinct CDR3 sequences listed, about 33% were seen once. Per the germline V gene, CDR1 is MNHNS and CDR2 is SASEGT. The CDR3 spans 14 residues. Losses at the gene ends were 10 bases for V and 3 bases for J; bases not matched to a gene: 6. On this clonotype itself: What it binds is not known.

This rearrangement joins TRBV6-1 to TRBJ2-2, with TRBD1 matching 9 bases. This sequence was found in a human donor in good health (CMV status not recorded). Some clones in this sample may be carry-over from other donors' samples. The sequenced sample was cultured PBMCs, obtained from culture after CMV antigen stimulation. The CDR3 spells CAITGGRDTGELFF. CDR3 nucleotide sequence: TGTGCCATAACAGGGGGCAGGGACACCGGGGAGCTGTTTTTT.